This T cell receptor beta chain was identified in a study of CD8 T cells in ankylosing spondylitis. Study-level findings and limits: Reactive arthritis synovial fluid and blood previously showed some of these motif variants. Researchers reportedly found disease-linked clones significantly enriched in matched ankylosing spondylitis synovial fluid. The authors found the disease-linked clones to be CD8+ and relatively rare in peripheral blood.

Researchers built TCR beta libraries using quantitative 5'-RACE with molecular barcodes. TCRdb reprocessed the 5' RACE reads via MiXCR and lists one record per CDR3 protein. The table has approximately 42,000 distinct CDR3 sequences, around 10% seen once. Sample share makes this clonotype medium-sized. The antigen remains unidentified. The CDR3 runs to 15 residues. After removal of 0 bases from V and 0 bases from J, the junction contained 2 bases not matched to a gene. Germline values: CDR1 SGHRS, CDR2 YFSETQ. The receptor was derived from a male donor with ankylosing spondylitis or in good health (not recorded which). Material: blood, either unsorted or a sorted T cell fraction (not recorded which). V is TRBV5-1 and J is TRBJ1-1, with TRBD1 matching 7 bases. The CDR3, as DNA: TGCGCCAGCAGCTTGGCCGGGACAGTGAACACTGAAGCTTTCTTT. Residues: CASSLAGTVNTEAFF.